The clone carrying this T cell receptor beta chain was observed at least ten times. Per the germline V gene, CDR1 is SGHRS and CDR2 is YFSETQ. The V end was cut by 0 bases, the J end by 5 bases, with 9 bases between. CDR3 length: 14 amino acids. This sample was taken from a study of CD8 T cells in ankylosing spondylitis. Generation of TCR beta libraries employed quantitative 5'-RACE incorporating molecular barcodes. TCRdb reanalysed the 5' RACE reads using MiXCR and keeps one entry per CDR3 protein. The sample lists under 250,000 distinct CDR3 sequences, about a quarter seen once, with approximately 6.6% in the top ten.

The TCR comes from a male donor with ankylosing spondylitis or in good health (not recorded which). The chain employs TRBV5-1 and TRBJ2-1, with D uncertain. Specimen: blood, either unsorted or a sorted T cell fraction (not recorded which). This CDR3 is CASSLATTNNEQFF. Written as DNA, the CDR3 is TGCGCCAGCAGCTTGGCCACTACTAACAATGAGCAGTTCTTC.